The 4 T cell receptor beta chains below were found in one sample sequenced in a study of T cells in localized non-small cell lung cancer. Measured with immunoSEQ multiplex PCR; TCRdb has only the in-frame clones, and not every one. The sample includes roughly 27,000 clones, less than 95% seen only once; the top ten take approximately 0.99%. The material sequenced was peripheral blood, taken before any cancer treatment. The source of these receptors is a woman aged 35-75 years with stage I lung adenocarcinoma.

V usage is TRBV27 and J usage is TRBJ1-1; weak D call: TRBD1 (5 bases). CDR1 and CDR2 from the germline V gene are MNHEY and SMNVEV (reference sequence). The germline V and J ends were trimmed by 7 bases and 3 bases, with 18 bases remaining between them. The CDR3 loop spans 15 amino acids. The CDR3 sequence: CASILNRRGDTEAFF. For the CDR3, the DNA is TGTGCCAGCATTCTAAACAGGCGGGGGGACACTGAAGCTTTCTTT.

CDR3 DNA: TGTGCCAGCAGCTCCGACAGGGTGTCCAATTCACCCCTCCACTTT. Protein product: CASSSDRVSNSPLHF. V gene TRBV7-8 combines with J gene TRBJ1-6, with TRBD1 identical over 7 bases. Germline V gives CDR1 SGHVS, CDR2 FQNEAQ. CDR3 length: 15 residues. The trim removed 4 bases at V and 7 bases at J, leaving 7 bases unmatched.

The chain carries TRBV30 and TRBJ1-2, with TRBD1 matching over 10 bases. This CDR3 has 13 residues. The germline V gene has CDR1 GTSNPN and CDR2 SVGIG (reference sequence). The trim removed 3 bases at V and 10 bases at J, leaving 8 bases unmatched. The DNA of the CDR3 is TGTGCCTGGAGCGCCGGGACAGGGGATAACTACACCTTC. Its translation is CAWSAGTGDNYTF.

The chain links TRBV7-2 to TRBJ2-7; D gene unclear. V was trimmed by 1 base and J by 2 bases, leaving 9 bases between them. CDR1 SGHTA and CDR2 FQGNSA come from the germline V gene. The CDR3 is made up of 14 amino acids. CDR3 in amino acids: CASSLVSSPYEQYF. In DNA, the CDR3 is TGTGCCAGCAGCTTAGTTTCCTCCCCCTACGAGCAGTACTTC.